This T cell receptor beta chain originates from a study of blood T cell repertoires in COVID-19. In the study's own analysis: It was from reference gene primer amplification that nucleated cell counts were estimated. Measured with immunoSEQ multiplex PCR; TCRdb has only the in-frame clones, and not every one. Clone size and V and J calls were adopted from that table, with D and trimming inferred from the DNA. The sample consists of approximately 330,000 clones, roughly 86% of them appearing once. The CDR3 contains 15 residues. V shed 6 bases, J shed 6 bases, and the junction held 7 bases outside the gene matches. From germline, CDR1 is SGHTA and CDR2 FQGNSA.

The sample was peripheral blood. The rearrangement uses TRBV7-2 and TRBJ2-1; TRBD2 agrees at 11 bases. The receptor comes from a man aged 25-40 years with COVID-19, enrolled during active disease. CDR3 nucleotide sequence: TGTGCCAGCAGACCAACTAGCGGGAGAAGCAATGAGCAGTTCTTC. Its translation: CASRPTSGRSNEQFF.